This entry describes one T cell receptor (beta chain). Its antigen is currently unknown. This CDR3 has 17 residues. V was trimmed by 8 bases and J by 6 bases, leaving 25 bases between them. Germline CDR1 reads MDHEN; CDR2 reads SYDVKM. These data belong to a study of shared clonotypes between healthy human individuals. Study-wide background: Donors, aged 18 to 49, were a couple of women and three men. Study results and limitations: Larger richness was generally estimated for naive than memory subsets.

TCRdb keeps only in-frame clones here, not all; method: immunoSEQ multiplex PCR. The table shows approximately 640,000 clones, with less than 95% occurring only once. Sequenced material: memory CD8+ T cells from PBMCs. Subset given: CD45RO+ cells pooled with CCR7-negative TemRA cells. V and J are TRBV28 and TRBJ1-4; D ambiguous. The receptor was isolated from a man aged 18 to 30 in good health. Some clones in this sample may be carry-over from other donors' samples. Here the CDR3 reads CASSRPGRVSTYEKLFF. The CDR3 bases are TGTGCCAGCTCAAGACCGGGGAGGGTATCAACCTATGAAAAACTGTTTTTT.